Presented here are 29 T cell receptor beta chains from one specimen sequenced in a study of cytomegalovirus exposure and HLA in healthy donors. PCR primers comprised 60 Vbeta and 13 Jbeta primers. Data came from immunoSEQ multiplex PCR; TCRdb stores just in-frame clones and leaves some out. The repertoire has under 200,000 clones, 87% of them found once; the top ten carry 0.85%. The sequenced sample consisted of PBMCs. These receptors all stem from a woman in her 30s in good health and CMV-seronegative.

This chain links TRBV7-9 with TRBJ2-7; 9 nucleotides line up with TRBD1. The CDR3 length is 15 residues. Germline V gene data show CDR1 as SEHNR and CDR2 as FQNEAQ (reference sequence). The junction had 8 bases not matched to a gene; V was cut back by 4 bases and J by 4 bases. CDR3 in amino acids: CASSSGGTGQYEQYF. The CDR3 coding sequence is TGTGCCAGCAGCTCAGGGGGGACAGGGCAATACGAGCAGTACTTC.

The chain joins TRBV28 to TRBJ1-4; TRBD1 aligns across 7 bases. CDR1 is MDHEN, CDR2 SYDVKM, per germline. CDR3 length: 16 amino acids. V trimming: 2 bases; J trimming: 0 bases; junction bases outside the gene matches: 3. The CDR3 bases are TGTGCCAGCAGTTTACTGGGACAGACAACTAATGAAAAACTGTTTTTT. This codes for CASSLLGQTTNEKLFF.

DNA for the CDR3: TGTGCCAGCAGCTTAATGCGGGGGGCGGGGGAGCTGTTTTTT. Its protein is CASSLMRGAGELFF. The chain couples TRBV7-2 to TRBJ2-2, with TRBD2 matching over 8 bases. Germline CDR1 SGHTA, CDR2 FQGNSA. The length of the CDR3 is 14 residues. V shed 2 bases, J shed 8 bases, and the junction held 4 bases outside the gene matches.

V is TRBV27 and J is TRBJ2-5; D is possibly TRBD2 (5 bases). V lost 2 bases, J lost 4 bases, and 11 bases lay in between. Germline CDR1 MNHEY, CDR2 SMNVEV (reference sequence). This CDR3 spans 14 amino acids. CDR3 bases: TGTGCCAGCAGTTTAAAGAGCGCGGGAGAGACCCAGTACTTC. It is translated as CASSLKSAGETQYF.

The rearrangement links TRBV5-1 to TRBJ2-3; D possibly corresponds to TRBD1 (6 bases). Per germline, CDR1 SGHRS and CDR2 YFSETQ. Trimming removed 4 bases from V and 4 bases from J, with 10 bases in between. This CDR3 comprises 13 residues. The DNA of the CDR3 is TGCGCCAGCAGCCTTACAGGGTCAGATACGCAGTATTTT. This gives the protein CASSLTGSDTQYF.

V gene TRBV28 combines with J gene TRBJ2-1, with 10 bases matching TRBD2. J gave up 14 bases and V 3 bases, and 4 bases lay outside the gene matches. There are 12 residues in the CDR3. Germline V gene data show CDR1 as MDHEN and CDR2 as SYDVKM. This chain's CDR3 is CASSLVSGRKFF. In DNA form, the CDR3 reads TGTGCCAGCAGTTTGGTTAGCGGGAGGAAGTTCTTC.

This chain links TRBV6-5 with TRBJ1-1; D uncertain. This CDR3 is 14 amino acids long. CDR1 is MNHEY, CDR2 SVGAGI, per germline. V was shortened by 4 bases and J by 2 bases, with 11 bases between the two germline ends. The CDR3 DNA is TGTGCCAGCAGTTTTGAGGGTCGAAACACTGAAGCTTTCTTT. Protein: CASSFEGRNTEAFF.

The chain is built from TRBV15 and TRBJ2-3, with TRBD2 matching over 9 bases. V dropped 1 base and J dropped 0; count of bases not matched to a gene: 8. The CDR3 is 18 residues long. CDR1 is LNHNV, CDR2 YYDKDF, per germline (reference sequence). The CDR3 coding sequence is TGTGCCACCAGCAGAGCTATCTTAGCGGGGGTGAGCACAGATACGCAGTATTTT. Protein: CATSRAILAGVSTDTQYF. Supplemented by reference TRBV15 and TRBJ2-3, the full variable domain reads DAMVIQNPRYQVTQFGKPVTLSCSQTLNHNVMYWYQQKSSQAPKLLFHYYDKDFNNEADTPDNFQSRRPNTSFCFLDIRSPGLGDTAMYLCATSRAILAGVSTDTQYFGPGTRLTVL.

CDR3 in DNA: TGTGCCAGCAGCGGCCGGGGGGAAGAGACCCAGTACTTC. The encoded protein is CASSGRGEETQYF. The chain couples TRBV9 to TRBJ2-5; TRBD2 agrees at 7 bases. Germline V CDR1 and CDR2: SGDLS, YYNGEE. With V trimmed by 3 bases and J by 3 bases, 2 bases remained unmatched. The CDR3 is 13 residues long.

The chain couples TRBV5-1 to TRBJ2-2, with no clear D. V lost 0 bases and J lost 4, with 7 bases in between. CDR3 length: 14 amino acids. Germline CDR1 is SGHRS and CDR2 is YFSETQ. The CDR3 is CASSLGAVTGELFF. The DNA of the CDR3 is TGCGCCAGCAGCTTGGGGGCCGTCACCGGGGAGCTGTTTTTT.

This chain connects TRBV27 to TRBJ1-4, with D possibly matching TRBD1 (6 bases). The CDR3 is 14 amino acids. The germline V gene encodes CDR1 MNHEY and CDR2 SMNVEV (reference sequence). The germline V and J ends were trimmed by 4 bases and 6 bases, with 12 bases remaining between them. The CDR3 DNA follows: TGTGCCAGCAGTTCACAGGGATTCGATGAAAAACTGTTTTTT. Translated: CASSSQGFDEKLFF.

CDR3 in DNA: TGTGCCAGCTCACCACTCGTGGGGAGCCCCTATGGCTATGAGCAGTTCTTC. Translation: CASSPLVGSPYGYEQFF. The rearrangement uses TRBV18 and TRBJ2-1; maybe TRBD2 (5 bases). V lost 1 base to trimming and J lost 8 bases, with 21 bases between them. CDR1 and CDR2 from the germline V gene are KGHSH and LQKENI. This CDR3 comprises 17 residues.

This chain uses TRBV5-1 with TRBJ1-2; 8 bases are a match to TRBD1. The CDR3 is 13 amino acids. The germline CDR1 and CDR2 sequences are SGHRS and YFSETQ. V lost 4 bases and J lost 4; bases outside the gene matches: 3. CDR3: CASSEGQVYGYTF. The CDR3 DNA reads TGCGCCAGCAGCGAGGGACAGGTCTATGGCTACACCTTC. The full variable domain, completed using reference TRBV5-1 and TRBJ1-2, is KAGVTQTPRYLIKTRGQQVTLSCSPISGHRSVSWYQQTPGQGLQFLFEYFSETQRNKGNFPGRFSGRQFSNSRSEMNVSTLELGDSALYLCASSEGQVYGYTFGSGTRLTVV.

As DNA, the CDR3 is TGTGCCAGCAGACCCCCCGGGACAGGGTCCAATGAGCAGTTCTTC. Translation: CASRPPGTGSNEQFF. The chain combines TRBV27 with TRBJ2-1; TRBD1 matches 9 bases. Germline CDR1 reads MNHEY; CDR2 reads SMNVEV (reference sequence). Trimming took 6 bases from V and 6 from J; bases not matched to a gene: 9. The CDR3 is made up of 15 amino acids.

The CDR3 reads CASSPYRGDGTEAFF. CDR3 nucleotides: TGTGCCAGCAGTCCCTACAGGGGAGATGGCACTGAAGCTTTCTTT. This chain links TRBV6-5 with TRBJ1-1; 7 nucleotides match TRBD1. There are 15 residues in the CDR3. V lost 5 bases to trimming and J lost 4 bases; unmatched junction nucleotides: 10. CDR1 is MNHEY and CDR2 is SVGAGI in the germline V gene.

This sequence joins TRBV29-1 and TRBJ2-1; TRBD2 aligns across 12 bases. J gave up 2 bases and V 8 bases, and 4 bases lay outside the gene matches. This CDR3 has 14 residues. Germline V gives CDR1 SQVTM, CDR2 ANQGSEA. The CDR3 DNA is TGCAGCACCCGGACTAGCGGGACCTACAATGAGCAGTTCTTC. Translated, it gives CSTRTSGTYNEQFF.

This clone appeared a single time. The J gene is TRBJ2-7, the V gene TRBV28, with 11 bases lining up with TRBD2. CDR1 and CDR2 from the germline V gene are MDHEN and SYDVKM. V shed 1 base, J shed 1 base, and the junction held 3 bases outside the gene matches. The length of the CDR3 is 16 residues. The CDR3: CASSLFGLAGSYEQYF. For the CDR3, the DNA is TGTGCCAGCAGTTTATTTGGACTAGCGGGTTCCTACGAGCAGTACTTC.

This clone was observed a single time. The chain uses TRBV15 and TRBJ2-1, with 8 bases identical to TRBD1. The ends lost 3 bases at V and 5 bases at J; junction bases unmatched: 9. Germline V gene lookup returns CDR1 LNHNV and CDR2 YYDKDF (reference sequence). This CDR3 has 16 amino acids. The CDR3 bases are TGTGCCACCAGCAGCAGGAGACAGGGGCGGAACAATGAGCAGTTCTTC. This codes for CATSSRRQGRNNEQFF.

V gene TRBV6-5 combines with J gene TRBJ1-2, with 7 bases fitting TRBD1. J gave up 2 bases and V 2 bases, and 5 bases lay outside the gene matches. The CDR3 spans 15 residues. CDR1 and CDR2 (germline): MNHEY, SVGAGI. The CDR3 DNA follows: TGTGCCAGCAGTTACGATTCGACAGGGAACTATGGCTACACCTTC. It is translated as CASSYDSTGNYGYTF.

CDR3 nucleotides: TGCGCCAGCAGCAGTCCGGGACTAGGGGTCGACGAGCAGTACTTC. As protein: CASSSPGLGVDEQYF. The V and J genes are TRBV4-1 and TRBJ2-7; TRBD2 agrees at 8 bases. In germline, CDR1 is MGHRA, CDR2 YSYEKL. The CDR3 has 15 amino acids. Germline trimming cut 5 bases from V and 5 bases from J; bases unmatched to any gene: 11.

The chain recombines TRBV9 with TRBJ1-4; D is possibly TRBD1 (5 bases). There are 16 residues in the CDR3. V was pared by 0 bases and J by 1 base, with 10 bases between. CDR1 is SGDLS and CDR2 is YYNGEE in the germline V gene. CDR3 protein: CASSVGTGGTNEKLFF. CDR3 coding DNA: TGTGCCAGCAGCGTAGGTACCGGGGGAACTAATGAAAAACTGTTTTTT.

The rearrangement joins TRBV7-2 to TRBJ1-1; 10 bases align to TRBD1. This CDR3 is built from 18 residues. Losses at the gene ends were 4 bases for V and 6 bases for J; bases not matched to a gene: 17. Looked up from germline, CDR1 is SGHTA and CDR2 is FQGNSA. The CDR3 DNA is TGTGCCAGCAGCTCACCCCGACAGGGGGCCAGAGGAAGCGCTGAAGCTTTCTTT. It encodes CASSSPRQGARGSAEAFF.

The genes are TRBV10-3 and TRBJ2-2; possibly TRBD1 for D (6 bases). The CDR3 has 15 residues. CDR1 and CDR2 from the germline V gene are ENHRY and SYGVKD. V was shortened by 6 bases and J by 1 base, with 12 bases between the two germline ends. CDR3 sequence (DNA): TGTGCCATCAGAGGTACAGGGAAGAACACCGGGGAGCTGTTTTTT. Translation: CAIRGTGKNTGELFF.

The chain employs TRBV14 and TRBJ2-1, with D uncertain. The CDR3 spans 18 residues. Germline V gene sequence: CDR1 SGHDN, CDR2 FVKESK. The germline V and J ends were trimmed by 0 bases and 4 bases, with 19 bases remaining between them. The CDR3 sequence is CASSQDIVRQRGYNEQFF. Written as DNA, the CDR3 is TGTGCCAGCAGCCAAGACATTGTGCGGCAAAGAGGTTACAATGAGCAGTTCTTC.

The chain recombines TRBV9 with TRBJ2-2, with 11 bases matching TRBD2. V trimming: 4 bases; J trimming: 3 bases; junction bases outside the gene matches: 5. CDR3 length: 16 residues. CDR1 SGDLS and CDR2 YYNGEE come from the germline V gene. The CDR3 DNA is TGTGCCAGCAGCCCCCAGGGACTAGCGGACACCGGGGAGCTGTTTTTT. Its protein product is CASSPQGLADTGELFF.

The CDR3 is CASSEESGGKTNVHEQFF. CDR3 nucleotide sequence: TGTGCCAGCAGTGAAGAGAGCGGGGGAAAAACAAACGTCCATGAGCAGTTCTTC. This chain connects TRBV2 to TRBJ2-1; 8 positions agree with TRBD2. The V gene's germline CDR1 is SNHLY and CDR2 FYNNEI. This CDR3 region has 18 residues. J gave up 8 bases and V 1 base, and 16 bases lay outside the gene matches. Looking up the rest from reference TRBV2 and TRBJ2-1 gives the full variable domain: EPEVTQTPSHQVTQMGQEVILRCVPISNHLYFYWYRQILGQKVEFLVSFYNNEISEKSEIFDDQFSVERPDGSNFTLKIRSTKLEDSAMYFCASSEESGGKTNVHEQFFGPGTRLTVL.

The chain is built from TRBV2 and TRBJ2-5; the D gene is possibly TRBD1 (5 bases). The closer fit of TRBJ2-7 to the DNA end suggests the J call may be wrong. Germline V gene data show CDR1 as SNHLY and CDR2 as FYNNEI. The CDR3 sequence is 13 residues long. CDR3 sequence: CASGPGKSFEQYF. Written as DNA, the CDR3 is TGTGCCAGCGGGCCAGGGAAATCTTTCGAGCAGTACTTC.

Notes on this clone: The same CDR3 also results from other DNA sequences found in this sample. This chain connects TRBV5-1 to TRBJ2-5, with 9 bases aligning to TRBD1. V shed 3 bases, J shed 3 bases, and the junction held 9 bases outside the gene matches. Germline V gives CDR1 SGHRS, CDR2 YFSETQ. CDR3 length: 16 amino acids. CDR3 in amino acids: CASSSTTGGLEETQYF. The CDR3, as DNA: TGCGCCAGCAGCTCCACCACAGGGGGCCTAGAAGAGACCCAGTACTTC.

The chain couples TRBV19 to TRBJ2-7; 10 bases align to TRBD2. The CDR3 sequence is 18 residues long. The V gene's germline CDR1 is LNHDA and CDR2 SQIVND (reference sequence). The junction had 20 bases not matched to a gene; V was cut back by 10 bases and J by 2 bases. The CDR3 DNA reads as TGTGCCACCGCTTCAGGGAGGACTAGCGGACCTACTGCCTACGAGCAGTACTTC. Translation: CATASGRTSGPTAYEQYF.